These 19 T cell receptor beta chains were sequenced from one sample in a study of blood T cell repertoires in COVID-19. Repertoires were generated with immunoSEQ multiplex PCR, while TCRdb's copy carries only in-frame clones and drops some. Altogether more than 400,000 clones are present, roughly 87% being singletons, with the ten largest covering about 0.7%. Sequenced: PBMCs or T cells enriched from blood (not recorded which). The receptors here all came from a young woman who had recovered from COVID-19.

The chain uses TRBV30 and TRBJ1-5, with 8 bases that match TRBD1. J lost 0 bases, V lost 2 bases, and 9 bases had no gene match. Germline V CDR1 and CDR2: GTSNPN, SVGIG (reference sequence). The CDR3 is 17 residues long. CDR3 nucleotide sequence: TGTGCCTGGAGTTCATCCCGGACAGGGATTAGCAATCAGCCCCAGCATTTT. Protein sequence: CAWSSSRTGISNQPQHF.

CDR3 protein: CASSGGPGQGEEKLFF. The CDR3 DNA sequence: TGTGCCAGCAGCGGTGGACCGGGACAGGGCGAAGAAAAACTGTTTTTT. This sequence joins TRBV5-6 and TRBJ1-4; 9 bases match TRBD1. Germline CDR1 reads SGHDT; CDR2 reads YYEEEE. The CDR3 consists of 16 residues. V gave up 4 bases and J gave up 8 bases; unmatched junction bases: 12.

V gene TRBV4-1 combines with J gene TRBJ1-6; 8 nucleotides line up with TRBD1. This CDR3 is 15 amino acids long. Germline V gene sequence: CDR1 MGHRA, CDR2 YSYEKL. V lost 3 bases to trimming and J lost 8 bases; unmatched junction nucleotides: 6. In nucleotides, the CDR3 is TGCGCCAGCAGCCAGGCTGGACAGGGAGATTCACCCCTCCACTTT. This codes for CASSQAGQGDSPLHF.

This chain links TRBV4-1 with TRBJ1-1; 8 positions agree with TRBD1. CDR3 length equals 14 residues. Germline CDR1 reads MGHRA; CDR2 reads YSYEKL. J lost 4 bases, V lost 3 bases, and 4 bases had no gene match. CDR3 bases: TGCGCCAGCAGCCAGCAGGGGGCGGGCACTGAAGCTTTCTTT. It encodes CASSQQGAGTEAFF.

The chain links TRBV9 to TRBJ1-1, with D tentatively TRBD1 (5 bases). V gave up 0 bases and J gave up 1 base, with 10 bases separating them. This CDR3 is built from 15 residues. Per germline, CDR1 SGDLS and CDR2 YYNGEE. The CDR3: CASSVGDSSNTEAFF. DNA of the CDR3: TGTGCCAGCAGCGTAGGGGACTCCTCGAACACTGAAGCTTTCTTT.

The chain links TRBV2 to TRBJ1-2, with D possibly being TRBD1 (5 bases). There are 14 residues in the CDR3. V lost 2 bases and J lost 3, with 10 bases in between. Germline values: CDR1 SNHLY, CDR2 FYNNEI. The CDR3 is CASSEKGRDYGYTF. The CDR3 DNA sequence: TGTGCCAGCAGTGAAAAGGGGAGGGACTATGGCTACACCTTC.

The CDR3 DNA reads as TGCGCCAGCAGGCGGGGGGCCGGCTACAATGAGCAGTTCTTC. Its protein is CASRRGAGYNEQFF. This chain connects TRBV4-1 to TRBJ2-1; TRBD2 agrees at 8 bases. The V segment lost 6 bases and the J segment 3 bases; nucleotides outside the gene matches: 4. The germline V gene has CDR1 MGHRA and CDR2 YSYEKL. The CDR3 is 14 residues long.

The V and J genes are TRBV2 and TRBJ2-7; TRBD1 agrees at 12 bases. This CDR3 is 16 amino acids long. Germline V lookup: CDR1 SNHLY, CDR2 FYNNEI. The ends lost 6 bases at V and 3 bases at J; junction bases unmatched: 9. CDR3 loop: CASREPGTGGLYEQYF. CDR3 sequence (DNA): TGTGCCAGCAGGGAGCCCGGGACAGGGGGCCTCTACGAGCAGTACTTC. Full variable domain (missing parts from reference TRBV2 and TRBJ2-7): EPEVTQTPSHQVTQMGQEVILRCVPISNHLYFYWYRQILGQKVEFLVSFYNNEISEKSEIFDDQFSVERPDGSNFTLKIRSTKLEDSAMYFCASREPGTGGLYEQYFGPGTRLTVT.

V usage is TRBV18 and J usage is TRBJ1-6; maybe TRBD1 (5 bases). Looked up from germline, CDR1 is KGHSH and CDR2 is LQKENI. The CDR3 has 16 amino acids. The V and J ends lost 3 bases and 3 bases respectively, with 12 bases between them. The DNA for the CDR3 is TGTGCCAGCTCACCGCGACGGGGGGACTATAATTCACCCCTCCACTTT. Its protein product is CASSPRRGDYNSPLHF.

The chain employs TRBV2 and TRBJ1-5; weak D call: TRBD1 (6 bases). The CDR3 has 13 amino acids. Germline CDR1 SNHLY, CDR2 FYNNEI. Trimming cost V 5 bases and J 5 bases, with 10 bases left between them. DNA of the CDR3: TGTGCCAGCAGTAAACAGGGAGATCAGCCCCAGCATTTT. This encodes CASSKQGDQPQHF.

The J gene is TRBJ1-4, the V gene TRBV14; no clear D gene. V was pared by 2 bases and J by 3 bases, with 10 bases between. Germline V gives CDR1 SGHDN, CDR2 FVKESK. The CDR3 contains 15 residues. The CDR3 DNA reads as TGTGCCAGCAGCCAACTCGGGAGGGCTAATGAAAAACTGTTTTTT. Translation gives CASSQLGRANEKLFF.

The chain recombines TRBV5-4 with TRBJ1-2; possibly TRBD1 for D (5 bases). CDR3 length: 12 amino acids. CDR1 SGHNT and CDR2 YYREEE come from the germline V gene (reference sequence). The V end lost 5 bases, the J end lost 8 bases, and 13 bases lay between the germline ends. CDR3 sequence: CASSYGGRGYTF. The CDR3 DNA sequence: TGTGCCAGCAGTTACGGGGGTAGGGGCTACACCTTC.

This clone was counted a few times. CDR3 sequence (DNA): TGCGCCAGCGGACGGACAGGGGAAAATCAGCCCCAGCATTTT. Residues: CASGRTGENQPQHF. This chain connects TRBV10-1 to TRBJ1-5, with 9 bases lining up with TRBD1. Trimming at V came to 8 bases and at J to 4 bases, leaving 6 bases not matched to a gene. The CDR3 sequence is 14 residues long. The germline V gene encodes CDR1 WNHNN and CDR2 SYGVQD (reference sequence).

This clone was detected once. V and J are TRBV9 and TRBJ1-1; D not certain. The V gene lost 4 bases and the J gene lost 2 bases, with 12 bases spanning the gap. Looked up from germline, CDR1 is SGDLS and CDR2 is YYNGEE. The CDR3 length is 14 residues. CDR3 region: CASSPQIANTEAFF. The CDR3, as DNA: TGTGCCAGCAGCCCCCAGATAGCTAACACTGAAGCTTTCTTT.

V usage is TRBV28 and J usage is TRBJ1-5; D is undetermined. The CDR3 is made up of 15 amino acids. Germline V lookup: CDR1 MDHEN, CDR2 SYDVKM. Trimming took off 5 bases at V and 4 bases at J, with 15 bases between the two ends. CDR3 sequence: CASSTPSPPNQPQHF. The CDR3, as DNA: TGTGCCAGCAGTACACCATCACCACCGAATCAGCCCCAGCATTTT.

For the CDR3, the DNA is TGCGCCAGCAGCTTGGCAGACAGGGGCTACAATGAGCAGTTCTTC. The encoded protein is CASSLADRGYNEQFF. This chain joins TRBV5-1 and TRBJ2-1, with 8 bases lining up with TRBD1. Germline V lookup: CDR1 SGHRS, CDR2 YFSETQ. CDR3 length: 15 residues. J lost 3 bases, V lost 0 bases, and 2 bases had no gene match. The full variable domain, with the rest looked up from reference TRBV5-1 and TRBJ2-1, is KAGVTQTPRYLIKTRGQQVTLSCSPISGHRSVSWYQQTPGQGLQFLFEYFSETQRNKGNFPGRFSGRQFSNSRSEMNVSTLELGDSALYLCASSLADRGYNEQFFGPGTRLTVL.

The chain carries TRBV4-1 and TRBJ1-6; D gene uncertain. The CDR3 is 16 amino acids. Trimming pared 0 bases from V and 3 bases from J, leaving 9 bases between. The V gene's germline CDR1 is MGHRA and CDR2 YSYEKL. DNA of the CDR3: TGCGCCAGCAGCCAAGAGGGGAGCTTCTATAATTCACCCCTCCACTTT. This codes for CASSQEGSFYNSPLHF.

The chain joins TRBV5-1 to TRBJ1-1, with 9 bases that match TRBD1. The CDR3 has 18 amino acids. Germline V gives CDR1 SGHRS, CDR2 YFSETQ. Losses at the gene ends were 4 bases for V and 1 base for J; bases not matched to a gene: 14. The chain's CDR3 is CASSPTGRTGDKNTEAFF. The DNA for the CDR3 is TGCGCCAGCAGCCCTACGGGTAGGACAGGGGATAAGAACACTGAAGCTTTCTTT.

The J gene is TRBJ1-1, the V gene TRBV7-2; possibly TRBD1 for D (6 bases). Trimming removed 4 bases at V and 7 bases at J, with 19 bases between. The CDR3 is 15 residues long. Germline CDR1 SGHTA, CDR2 FQGNSA. Written as DNA, the CDR3 is TGTGCCAGCAGCTCCCCCCCGACCGGGACACTTGAAGCTTTCTTT. The encoded protein is CASSSPPTGTLEAFF.